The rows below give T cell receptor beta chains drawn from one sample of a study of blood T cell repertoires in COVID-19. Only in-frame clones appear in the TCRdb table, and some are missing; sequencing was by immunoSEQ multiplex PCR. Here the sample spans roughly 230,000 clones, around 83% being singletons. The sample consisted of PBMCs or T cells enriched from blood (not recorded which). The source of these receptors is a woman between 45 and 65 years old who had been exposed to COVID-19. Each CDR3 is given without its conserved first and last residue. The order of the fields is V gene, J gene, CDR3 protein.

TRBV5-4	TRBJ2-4	ASSLDRTPRGNIQY
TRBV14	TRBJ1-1	ASSLQRGSEAF
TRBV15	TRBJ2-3	ATSGPDTDTQY
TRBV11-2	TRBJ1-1	ASSPRGTGGHLVF
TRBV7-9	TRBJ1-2	ASSATIETASGYT
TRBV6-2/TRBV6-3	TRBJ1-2	ASSYPPDRGNYGYT
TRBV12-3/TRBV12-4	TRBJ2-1	ASSWGDEQF
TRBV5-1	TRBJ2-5	ASSVGLGETQY
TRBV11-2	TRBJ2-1	ASQPGGLPLNEQF
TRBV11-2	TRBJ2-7	ASSLNNYEQY
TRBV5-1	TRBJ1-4	ASSLDRGGVEKLF
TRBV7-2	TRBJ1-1	ASSLALGRAAF
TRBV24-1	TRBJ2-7	ATSDFHDRGSYEQY
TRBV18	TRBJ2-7	ASSPLSQTGTRSVEQY
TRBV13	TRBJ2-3	ASSSGGTGPYTDTQY
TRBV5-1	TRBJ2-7	ASSFRQAAGEQY
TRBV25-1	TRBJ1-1	ATTGQPNTEAF
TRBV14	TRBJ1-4	ASSWDSNEKLF
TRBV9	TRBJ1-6	ASSVVGHVPDSLVNSPLH
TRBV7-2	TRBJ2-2	ASSPRNWQGNTGELF
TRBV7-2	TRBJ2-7	ASSTYPRYEQY
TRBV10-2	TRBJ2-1	ATRFGGLVYEQF
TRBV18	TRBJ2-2	ASSPTERANTGELF
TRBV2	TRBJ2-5	ASVSSGGKWETQY
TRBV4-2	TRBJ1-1	ASSPGGTGAYSTEAF
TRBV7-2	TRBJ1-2	ASSSMGQGFGGYT
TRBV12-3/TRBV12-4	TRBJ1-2	ASGRGYGYT
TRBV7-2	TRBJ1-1	ASRKGQGYTEAF
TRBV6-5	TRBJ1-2	ASRQDNRGNNYT
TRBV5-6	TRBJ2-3	ASSKRGGLDTQY
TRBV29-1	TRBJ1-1	SVFGNTEAF
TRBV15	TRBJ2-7	ATSRDWGQGEEQY
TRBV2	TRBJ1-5	ASSEVLTAHQPQH
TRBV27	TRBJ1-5	ASAQGRGQPQH
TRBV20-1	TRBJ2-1	SASNLAGGKYNEQF
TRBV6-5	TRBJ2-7	ASRTGVASYEQY
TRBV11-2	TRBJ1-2	ASSRDRAYGYT
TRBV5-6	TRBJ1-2	ASSPTGTGVNYGYT
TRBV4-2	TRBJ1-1	ASSPIQGEGEAF
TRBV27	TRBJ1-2	ASSISGGHYGYT
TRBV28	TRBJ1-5	ASSPTGGRQPQH
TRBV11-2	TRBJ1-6	ASSRQGSYNSPLH
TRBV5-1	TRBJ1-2	ASSLGQGDYGYT
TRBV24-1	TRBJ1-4	ATRAREKLF
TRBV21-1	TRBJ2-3	ASSKVGYIGGMTDTQY
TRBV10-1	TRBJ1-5	ARTGLMKPQH
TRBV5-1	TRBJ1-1	ASSLAVRGAGEAF
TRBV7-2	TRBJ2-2	ASSLVRDTGELF
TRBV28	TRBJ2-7	ASRDRAIYEQY
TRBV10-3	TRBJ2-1	AISESTGGAYNEQF
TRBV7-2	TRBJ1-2	ASSLGGTGLSPTYGYT
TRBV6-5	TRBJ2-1	ASRPTGQTYNEQF
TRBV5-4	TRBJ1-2	ASSFDGHGGSYGYT
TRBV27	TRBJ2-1	ASSFQSGVWPYNEQF
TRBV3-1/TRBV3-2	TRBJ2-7	ASGGTSGGVKQY